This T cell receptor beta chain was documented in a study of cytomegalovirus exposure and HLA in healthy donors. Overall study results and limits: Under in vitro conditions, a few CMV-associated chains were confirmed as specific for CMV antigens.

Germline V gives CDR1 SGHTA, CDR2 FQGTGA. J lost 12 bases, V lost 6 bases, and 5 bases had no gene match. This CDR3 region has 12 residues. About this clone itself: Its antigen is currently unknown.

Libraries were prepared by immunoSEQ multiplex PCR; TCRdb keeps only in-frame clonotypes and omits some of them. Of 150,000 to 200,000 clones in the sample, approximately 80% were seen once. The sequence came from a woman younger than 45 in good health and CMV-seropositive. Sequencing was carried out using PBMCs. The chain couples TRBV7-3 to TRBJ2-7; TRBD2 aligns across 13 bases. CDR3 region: CASRGTSGDMYF. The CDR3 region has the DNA TGTGCCAGCAGGGGGACTAGCGGGGACATGTACTTC.